This T cell receptor beta chain was obtained from a study of early T cells in non-severe SARS-CoV-2 infection. The CDR3 totals 16 residues. V shed 5 bases and J 1 base; nucleotides not matched to a gene: 9. Germline assignment: CDR1 LNHDA and CDR2 SQIVND (reference sequence). Unique molecular identifiers (one per individual cDNA molecule) were attached. MiXCR was run by TCRdb on the 5' RACE reads, yielding one entry per CDR3 protein. The sample has under 85,000 distinct CDR3 sequences, 12% seen once; the top ten hold 15%. This chain links TRBV19 with TRBJ1-1; 8 positions agree with TRBD1. The sequences come from whole blood, collected at baseline. This TCR was sampled from an adult who was a healthcare worker with PCR-confirmed SARS-CoV-2 infection or an uninfected control (not recorded which). The donor label of this sample is uncertain. The CDR3 here is CASSLSPTGANTEAFF. The CDR3 DNA is TGTGCCAGTAGTCTATCACCGACAGGGGCGAACACTGAAGCTTTCTTT.